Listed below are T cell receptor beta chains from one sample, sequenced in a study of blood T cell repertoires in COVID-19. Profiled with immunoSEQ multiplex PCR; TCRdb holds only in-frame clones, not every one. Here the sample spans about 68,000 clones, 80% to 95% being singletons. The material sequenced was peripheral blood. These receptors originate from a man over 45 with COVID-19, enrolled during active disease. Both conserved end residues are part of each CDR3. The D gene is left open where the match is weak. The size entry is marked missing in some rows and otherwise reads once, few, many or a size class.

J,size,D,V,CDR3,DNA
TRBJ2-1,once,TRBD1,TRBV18,CASSQPGQANNEQFF,TGTGCCAGCTCTCAACCGGGACAGGCCAACAATGAGCAGTTCTTC
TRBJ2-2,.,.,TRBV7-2,CASSLLEDTGELFF,TGTGCCAGCAGCTTACTAGAGGACACCGGGGAGCTGTTTTTT
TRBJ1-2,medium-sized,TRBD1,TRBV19,CASTPPGQGAYGYTF,TGTGCCAGTACCCCCCCGGGACAGGGGGCCTATGGCTACACCTTC
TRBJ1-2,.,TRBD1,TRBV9,CASSAGQLPTNYGYTF,TGTGCCAGCAGCGCGGGACAGCTCCCGACTAACTATGGCTACACCTTC
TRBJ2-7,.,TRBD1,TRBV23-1,CASASQGACESYEQYF,TGCGCCAGCGCAAGTCAGGGGGCGTGTGAGTCCTACGAGCAGTACTTC
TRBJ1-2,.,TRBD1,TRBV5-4,CASSLSDRGRDGYTF,TGTGCCAGCAGCTTGTCAGATAGGGGGCGCGATGGCTACACCTTC
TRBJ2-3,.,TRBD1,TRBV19,CASSISGQGMADTQYF,TGTGCCAGTAGTATATCGGGACAGGGAATGGCAGATACGCAGTATTTT
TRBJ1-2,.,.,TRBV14,CASSQGSRPTF,TGTGCCAGCAGCCAAGGATCCAGGCCCACCTTC
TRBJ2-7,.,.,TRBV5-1,CASSLSPGVEQYF,TGCGCCAGCAGCTTGAGTCCCGGGGTCGAGCAGTACTTC
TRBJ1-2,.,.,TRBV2,CASTERDLNYGYTF,TGTGCCAGCACCGAGCGGGATCTTAACTATGGCTACACCTTC
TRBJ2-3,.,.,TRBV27,CASGLPGSRRDTQYF,TGTGCCAGCGGACTACCGGGATCAAGAAGAGATACGCAGTATTTT
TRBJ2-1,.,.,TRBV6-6,CASGLTDNEQFF,TGTGCCAGCGGACTCACGGACAATGAGCAGTTCTTC
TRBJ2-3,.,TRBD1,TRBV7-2,CASSPVGGTGAQDTQYF,TGTGCCAGCAGCCCAGTCGGGGGGACAGGGGCTCAAGATACGCAGTATTTT
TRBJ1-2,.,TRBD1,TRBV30,CAWSPTGRNGYTF,TGTGCCTGGAGCCCGACAGGGAGGAATGGCTACACCTTC